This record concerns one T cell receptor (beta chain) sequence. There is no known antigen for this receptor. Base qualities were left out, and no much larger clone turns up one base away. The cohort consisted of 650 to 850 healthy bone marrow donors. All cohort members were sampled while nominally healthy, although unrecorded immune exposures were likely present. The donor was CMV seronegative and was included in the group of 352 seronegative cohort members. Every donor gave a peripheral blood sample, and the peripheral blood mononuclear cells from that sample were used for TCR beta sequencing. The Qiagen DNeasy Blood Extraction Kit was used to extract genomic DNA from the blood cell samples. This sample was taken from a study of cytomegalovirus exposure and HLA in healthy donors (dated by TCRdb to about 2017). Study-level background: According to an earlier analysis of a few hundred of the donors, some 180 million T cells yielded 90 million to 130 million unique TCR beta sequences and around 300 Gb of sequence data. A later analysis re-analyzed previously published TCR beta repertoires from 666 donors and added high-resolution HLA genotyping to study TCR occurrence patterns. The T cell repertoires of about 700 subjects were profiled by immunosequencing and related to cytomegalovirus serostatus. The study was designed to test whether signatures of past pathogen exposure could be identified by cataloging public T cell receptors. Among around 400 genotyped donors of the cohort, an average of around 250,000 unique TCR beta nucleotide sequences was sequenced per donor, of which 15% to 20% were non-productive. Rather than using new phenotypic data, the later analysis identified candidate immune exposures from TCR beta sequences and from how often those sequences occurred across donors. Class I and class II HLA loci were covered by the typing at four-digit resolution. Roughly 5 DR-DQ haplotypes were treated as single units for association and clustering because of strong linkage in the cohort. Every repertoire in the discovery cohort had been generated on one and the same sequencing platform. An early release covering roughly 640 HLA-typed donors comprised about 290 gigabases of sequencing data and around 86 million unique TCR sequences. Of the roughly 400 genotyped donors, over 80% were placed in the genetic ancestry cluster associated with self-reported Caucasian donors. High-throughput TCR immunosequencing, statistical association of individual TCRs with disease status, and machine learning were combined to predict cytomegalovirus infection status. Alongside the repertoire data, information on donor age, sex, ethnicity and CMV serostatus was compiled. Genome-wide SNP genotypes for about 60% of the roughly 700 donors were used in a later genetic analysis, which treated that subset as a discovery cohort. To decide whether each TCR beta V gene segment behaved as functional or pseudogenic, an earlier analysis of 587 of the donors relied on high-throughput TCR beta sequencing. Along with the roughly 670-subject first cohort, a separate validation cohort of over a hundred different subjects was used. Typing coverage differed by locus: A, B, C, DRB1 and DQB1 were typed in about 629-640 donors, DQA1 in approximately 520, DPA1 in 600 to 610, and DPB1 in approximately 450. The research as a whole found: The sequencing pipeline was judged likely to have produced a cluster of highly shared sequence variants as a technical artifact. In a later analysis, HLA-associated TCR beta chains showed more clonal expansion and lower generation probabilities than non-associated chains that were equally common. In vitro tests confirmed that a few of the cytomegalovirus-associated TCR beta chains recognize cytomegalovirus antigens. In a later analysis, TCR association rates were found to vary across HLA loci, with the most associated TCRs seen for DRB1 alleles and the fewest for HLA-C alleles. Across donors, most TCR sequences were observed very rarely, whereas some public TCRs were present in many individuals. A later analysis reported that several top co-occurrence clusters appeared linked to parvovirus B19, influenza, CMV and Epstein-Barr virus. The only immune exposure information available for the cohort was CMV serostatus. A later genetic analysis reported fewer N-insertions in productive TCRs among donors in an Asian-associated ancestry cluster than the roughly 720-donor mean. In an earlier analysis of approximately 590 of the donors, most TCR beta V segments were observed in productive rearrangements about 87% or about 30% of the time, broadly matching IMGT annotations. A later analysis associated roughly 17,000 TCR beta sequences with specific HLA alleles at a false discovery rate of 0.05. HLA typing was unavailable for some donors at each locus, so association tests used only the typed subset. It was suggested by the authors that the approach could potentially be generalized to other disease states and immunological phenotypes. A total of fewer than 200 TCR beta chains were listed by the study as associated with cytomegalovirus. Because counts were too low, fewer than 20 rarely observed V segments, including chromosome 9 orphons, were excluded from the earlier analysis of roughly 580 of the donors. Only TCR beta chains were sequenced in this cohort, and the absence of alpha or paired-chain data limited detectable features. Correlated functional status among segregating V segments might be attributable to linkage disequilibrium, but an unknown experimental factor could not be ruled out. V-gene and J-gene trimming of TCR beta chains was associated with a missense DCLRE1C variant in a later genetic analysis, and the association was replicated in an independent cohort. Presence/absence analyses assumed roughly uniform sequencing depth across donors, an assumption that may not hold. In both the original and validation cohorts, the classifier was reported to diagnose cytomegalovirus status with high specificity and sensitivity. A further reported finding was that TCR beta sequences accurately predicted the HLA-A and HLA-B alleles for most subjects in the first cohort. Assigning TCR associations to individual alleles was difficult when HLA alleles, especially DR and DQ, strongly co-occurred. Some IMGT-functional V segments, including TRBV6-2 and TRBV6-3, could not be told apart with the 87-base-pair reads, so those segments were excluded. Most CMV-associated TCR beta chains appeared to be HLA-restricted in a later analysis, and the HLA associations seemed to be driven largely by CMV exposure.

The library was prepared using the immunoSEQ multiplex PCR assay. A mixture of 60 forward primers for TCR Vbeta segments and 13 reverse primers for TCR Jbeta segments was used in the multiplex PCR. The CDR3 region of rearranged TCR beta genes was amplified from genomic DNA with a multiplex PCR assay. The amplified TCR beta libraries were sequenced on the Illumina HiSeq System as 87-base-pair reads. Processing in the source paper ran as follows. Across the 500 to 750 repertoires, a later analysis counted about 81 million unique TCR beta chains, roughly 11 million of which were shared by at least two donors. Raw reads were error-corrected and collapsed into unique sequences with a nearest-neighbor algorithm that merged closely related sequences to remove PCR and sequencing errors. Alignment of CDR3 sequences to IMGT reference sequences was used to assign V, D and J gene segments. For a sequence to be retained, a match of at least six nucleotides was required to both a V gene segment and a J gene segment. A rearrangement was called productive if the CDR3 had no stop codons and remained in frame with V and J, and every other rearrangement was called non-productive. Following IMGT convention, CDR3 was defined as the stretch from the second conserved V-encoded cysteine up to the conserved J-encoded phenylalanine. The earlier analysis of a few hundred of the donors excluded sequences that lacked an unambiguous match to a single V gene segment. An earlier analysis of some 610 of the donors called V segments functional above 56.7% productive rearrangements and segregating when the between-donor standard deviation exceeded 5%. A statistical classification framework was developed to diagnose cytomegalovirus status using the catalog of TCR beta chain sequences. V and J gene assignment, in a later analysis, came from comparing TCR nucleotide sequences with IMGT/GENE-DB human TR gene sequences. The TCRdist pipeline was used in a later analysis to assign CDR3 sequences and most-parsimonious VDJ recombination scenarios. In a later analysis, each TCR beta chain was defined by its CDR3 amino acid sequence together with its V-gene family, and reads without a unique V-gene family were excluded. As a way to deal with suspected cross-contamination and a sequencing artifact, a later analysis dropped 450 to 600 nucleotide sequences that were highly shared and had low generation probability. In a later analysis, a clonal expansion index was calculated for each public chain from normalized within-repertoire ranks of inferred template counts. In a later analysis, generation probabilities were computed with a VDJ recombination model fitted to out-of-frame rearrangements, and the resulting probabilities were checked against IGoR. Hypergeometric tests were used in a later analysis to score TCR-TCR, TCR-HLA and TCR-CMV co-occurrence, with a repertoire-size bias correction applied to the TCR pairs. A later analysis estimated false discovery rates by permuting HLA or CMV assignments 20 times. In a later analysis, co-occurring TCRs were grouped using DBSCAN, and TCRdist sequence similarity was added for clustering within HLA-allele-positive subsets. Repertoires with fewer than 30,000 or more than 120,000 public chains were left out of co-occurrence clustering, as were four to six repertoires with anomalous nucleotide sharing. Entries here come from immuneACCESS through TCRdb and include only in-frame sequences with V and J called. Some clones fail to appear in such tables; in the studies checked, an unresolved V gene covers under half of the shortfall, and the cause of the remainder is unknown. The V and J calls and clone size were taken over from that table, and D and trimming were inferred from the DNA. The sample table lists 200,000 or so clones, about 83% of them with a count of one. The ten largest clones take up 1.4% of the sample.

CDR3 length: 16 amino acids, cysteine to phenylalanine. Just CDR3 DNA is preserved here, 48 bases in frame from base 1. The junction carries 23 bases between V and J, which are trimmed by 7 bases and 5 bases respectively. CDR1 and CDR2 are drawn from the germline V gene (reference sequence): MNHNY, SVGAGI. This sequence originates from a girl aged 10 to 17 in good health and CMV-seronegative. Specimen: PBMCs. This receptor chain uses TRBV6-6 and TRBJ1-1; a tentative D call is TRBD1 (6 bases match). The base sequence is TGTGCCAGCACTTTCGGGGGGGGCATTCGGGAAACTGAAGCTTTCTTT. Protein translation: CASTFGGGIRETEAFF.